This T cell receptor (beta chain) was captured in a study of blood T cell repertoires in COVID-19. Generated by immunoSEQ multiplex PCR, the TCRdb table keeps only in-frame clones and is missing some. The data hold under 200,000 clones, with more than 80% observed a single time. This clone was observed once. Germline assignment: CDR1 SGHVS and CDR2 FNYEAQ. The CDR3 has 12 residues. V lost 5 bases to trimming and J lost 6 bases, with 11 bases between them. The origin of this receptor is a man in his forties or fifties with acute or convalescent COVID-19. The chain employs TRBV7-6 and TRBJ2-7; the D gene is possibly TRBD1 (6 bases). The sequencing sample was made of peripheral blood. CDR3 sequence: CASSPTGIEQYF. The CDR3 DNA reads TGTGCCAGCAGCCCAACAGGGATCGAGCAGTACTTC.